A selection of T cell receptor beta chains follows, all from one sample in a study of radiation and T cells in renal cell carcinoma. Here immunoSEQ multiplex PCR was the method, and the copy in TCRdb shows in-frame clones only, minus some. The table has around 140,000 clones, 80% to 90% seen once. The specimen comprised blood, sampled from a patient whose treatment included radiotherapy and nephrectomy. These receptors were collected from a woman in her 50s with renal cell carcinoma. CDR3s include the opening cysteine and the closing phenylalanine or tryptophan. D genes are given only for firm matches. Rows may omit the clone size; those that give it use once, few, many or a size class.

d_gene,j_gene,abundance,v_gene,CDR3nt,CDR3aa
.,TRBJ2-2,.,TRBV19,TGTGCCAGTAGTACTCAGGGTGCCGGGGAGCTGTTTTTT,CASSTQGAGELFF
.,TRBJ2-1,.,TRBV4-3,TGCGCCAGCAGCCAAGGAGGACCCTTGTCCTCCTACAATGAGCAGTTCTTC,CASSQGGPLSSYNEQFF
TRBD1,TRBJ1-2,.,TRBV6-5,TGTGCCAGCAGGAGACCGGGACAGGGGGACTATAGCTACACCTTC,CASRRPGQGDYSYTF
.,TRBJ2-6,few,TRBV6-6,TGTGCCAGCAGTTACGGACAGCTCTCTGGGGCCAACGTCCTGACTTTC,CASSYGQLSGANVLTF
.,TRBJ2-3,.,TRBV9,TGTGCCAGCAGCGTTCGCATATCCACAGATACGCAGTATTTT,CASSVRISTDTQYF
.,TRBJ1-1,.,TRBV19,TGTGCCAGTAGTCCCCGTCAGATGAACACTGAAGCTTTCTTT,CASSPRQMNTEAFF
TRBD2,TRBJ2-3,few,TRBV12-5,TGTGCTAGTGGTTTGGGACTTAGCGGGAGGGGCACAGATACGCAGTATTTT,CASGLGLSGRGTDTQYF
.,TRBJ1-1,few,TRBV28,TGTGCCAGCAGTTTACAGAACACTGAAGCTTTCTTT,CASSLQNTEAFF
TRBD1,TRBJ1-1,.,TRBV19,TGTGCCAGTAGCACCAAACCGACAGGGTTCGCTTTCTTT,CASSTKPTGFAFF
TRBD1,TRBJ2-3,.,TRBV2,TGTGCCAGCAGATCAGACCCAGGGGGAAGGGGAGATACGCAGTATTTT,CASRSDPGGRGDTQYF
.,TRBJ2-5,.,TRBV7-3,TGTGCCAGCAGCTTAGGAGGGACAGCCCAAGAGACCCAGTACTTC,CASSLGGTAQETQYF
TRBD2,TRBJ2-1,.,TRBV25-1,TGTGCCAGCAGTGAATTCGTGACTAGCGGGATCTATGAGCAGTTCTTC,CASSEFVTSGIYEQFF
TRBD2,TRBJ2-1,few,TRBV4-3,TGCGCCAGCAGCCAAGGGGTCGGGAGGGGGGCCAATGAGCAGTTCTTC,CASSQGVGRGANEQFF
TRBD2,TRBJ2-3,.,TRBV6-1,TGTGCCAGCCCACGGGAGGGATCCGATACGCAGTATTTT,CASPREGSDTQYF
.,TRBJ1-2,.,TRBV5-1,TGCGCCAGCAGCTTGACTGTGGTTAACTATGGCTACACCTTC,CASSLTVVNYGYTF
.,TRBJ2-2,.,TRBV4-3,TGCGCCAGCAGCCAAGATTGGGGCGGGATATCCTCCGAGCTGTTTTTT,CASSQDWGGISSELFF
.,TRBJ2-3,.,TRBV5-1,TGCGCCAGCGCCTTCGGGGAGGATACGCAGTATTTT,CASAFGEDTQYF
.,TRBJ1-1,few,TRBV20-1,TGCAGTGCCATAGGCGGGAGACGAGCTTTCTTT,CSAIGGRRAFF
.,TRBJ2-5,.,TRBV10-1,TGCGCCAGCAGTGACACTCGGAGGTCTCGAGAGACCCAGTACTTC,CASSDTRRSRETQYF
TRBD2,TRBJ2-3,once,TRBV5-4,TGTGCCAGCAGGTCCGCGGGGGGGCCGGAATCTACAGATACGCAGTATTTT,CASRSAGGPESTDTQYF
.,TRBJ2-7,once,TRBV7-9,TGTGCCAGCAGCTCTACGGGCGAGCAGTACTTC,CASSSTGEQYF
.,TRBJ2-7,.,TRBV7-2,TGTGCCAGCAGCTTGGTTCGAGATTCCACTTACGAGCAGTACTTC,CASSLVRDSTYEQYF
.,TRBJ1-1,few,TRBV16,TGTGCCAGCAGCCAAATTCAGACTGAAGCTTTCTTT,CASSQIQTEAFF
TRBD2,TRBJ2-7,few,TRBV7-2,TGTGCCAGCAGCTTGGGGCTCGGGCGGGGGAGAAACGAGCAGTACTTC,CASSLGLGRGRNEQYF
.,TRBJ2-1,.,TRBV18,TGTGCCAGCTCACCACCGTCTCAAGGCAATGAGCAGTTCTTC,CASSPPSQGNEQFF
.,TRBJ2-7,.,TRBV6-5,TGTGCCAGCAGTTACCGACCGACAGATTCCTACGAGCAGTACTTC,CASSYRPTDSYEQYF
.,TRBJ2-7,once,TRBV11-2,TGTGCCAGCAGCCCTTCACAGGTGGCTAGGGCCTACGAGCAGTACTTC,CASSPSQVARAYEQYF
.,TRBJ1-2,.,TRBV19,TGTGCCAGTAGTATAGATCGTTCCCACTTCTATGGCTACACCTTC,CASSIDRSHFYGYTF
TRBD1,TRBJ2-1,.,TRBV6-5,TGTGCCAGCAACAGGGGGCATGAGCAGTTCTTC,CASNRGHEQFF
.,TRBJ1-4,once,TRBV2,TGTGCCAGTCAAGTTACCCGGGGAGGTTACGAAAAACTGTTTTTT,CASQVTRGGYEKLFF
.,TRBJ2-6,.,TRBV4-3,TGCGCCAGCAGCCAAGAGGCTGTTTCTGGGGCCAACGTCCTGACTTTC,CASSQEAVSGANVLTF
.,TRBJ1-4,.,TRBV2,TGTGCCAGCAGACCACAGGGAAAACTGTTTTTT,CASRPQGKLFF
.,TRBJ1-5,few,TRBV29-1,TGCAGCGTTGAGGTGGGGAGAGATCAGCCCCAGCATTTT,CSVEVGRDQPQHF
TRBD1,TRBJ1-4,.,TRBV19,TGTGCCAGTAGTACGACAGGGGCGATACTTGCAACTAATGAAAAACTGTTTTTT,CASSTTGAILATNEKLFF